The following is a T cell receptor beta chain sequence with its context. The antigen is undetermined. The sample originates from a study of cytomegalovirus exposure and HLA in healthy donors. The study's findings and limits: Cytomegalovirus-associated status was assigned to roughly 160 TCR beta chains. Confirmation in vitro established that a few CMV-associated chains were specific for CMV antigens. Reports state that TCR beta sequences accurately predicted most subjects' HLA-A and HLA-B alleles. Being productive about 87% or about 30% of the time was typical of most TCR beta V segments in an earlier analysis.

The PCR ran on 60 Vbeta and 13 Jbeta primers. TCRdb keeps only in-frame clones here, not all; method: immunoSEQ multiplex PCR. The sample consists of about 200,000 clones, roughly 77% of them appearing once. This TCR was recovered from a male donor in good health and CMV-seropositive. Material: PBMCs.

The CDR3 nucleotides read TGCGCCAGCAGCTTGGTGGGACAGGAAACAGATACGCAGTATTTT. This encodes CASSLVGQETDTQYF. J is TRBJ2-3 and V is TRBV5-1; TRBD1 matches 8 bases. Looked up from germline, CDR1 is SGHRS and CDR2 is YFSETQ. The CDR3 has 15 residues. V lost 0 bases to trimming and J lost 3 bases; unmatched junction nucleotides: 3.